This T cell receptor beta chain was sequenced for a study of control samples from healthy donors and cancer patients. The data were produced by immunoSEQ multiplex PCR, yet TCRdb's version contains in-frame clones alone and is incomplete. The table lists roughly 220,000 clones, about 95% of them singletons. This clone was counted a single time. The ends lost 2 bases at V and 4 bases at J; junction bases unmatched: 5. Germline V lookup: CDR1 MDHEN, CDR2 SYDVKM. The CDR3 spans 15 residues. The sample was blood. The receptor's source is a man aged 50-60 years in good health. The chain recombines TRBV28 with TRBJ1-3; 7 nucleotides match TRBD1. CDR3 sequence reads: CASSLVDRSGNTIYF. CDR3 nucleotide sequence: TGTGCCAGCAGTTTAGTGGACAGGTCCGGAAACACCATATATTTT. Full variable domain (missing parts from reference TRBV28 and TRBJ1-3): DVKVTQSSRYLVKRTGEKVFLECVQDMDHENMFWYRQDPGLGLRLIYFSYDVKMKEKGDIPEGYSVSREKKERFSLILESASTNQTSMYLCASSLVDRSGNTIYFGEGSWLTVV.